The rows below give T cell receptor beta chains drawn from one sample of a study of cytomegalovirus exposure and HLA in healthy donors. This table comes from immunoSEQ multiplex PCR, and its TCRdb copy is limited to in-frame clones, with some not included. Found here are around 280,000 clones, roughly 90% of them singletons; the top ten hold about 2.3%. Material for sequencing was PBMCs. These receptors all stem from a young woman in good health and CMV-seronegative. Both conserved end residues are part of each CDR3. A D gene is named only where the DNA matches it firmly. Clone size is stated in some rows and not others, as once, few, many or a class when expanded.

TRBJ1-1 TRBV5-1 NA NA TGCGCCAGCAGCCCAGGGCCGGCGAACACTGAAGCTTTCTTT CASSPGPANTEAFF
TRBJ2-7 TRBV30 few NA TGTGCCTGGAGTACTGGCTCCTACGAGCAGTACTTC CAWSTGSYEQYF
TRBJ1-6 TRBV19 NA NA TGTGCCAGTAGTATTCTACAGAACAATTCACCCCTCCACTTT CASSILQNNSPLHF
TRBJ1-4 TRBV15 NA TRBD1 TGTGCCACCAGAAAAAAGGGACAGGGAAATGAAAAACTGTTTTTT CATRKKGQGNEKLFF
TRBJ2-1 TRBV5-8 NA NA TGTGCCAGCAGCTCCGGGACTCTTAATTACAATGGGCAGTTCTTC CASSSGTLNYNGQFF
TRBJ2-3 TRBV10-3 NA TRBD2 TGTGCCATCAGTGAGGGAACTAGCGGGGGGGCAGACGATACGCAGTATTTT CAISEGTSGGADDTQYF
TRBJ2-7 TRBV13 NA TRBD1 TGTGCCAGCAGCTCGGGACAGGGGGCGCGCTACGAGCAGTACTTC CASSSGQGARYEQYF
TRBJ1-3 TRBV19 NA TRBD1 TGTGCCAGTAGTGTACAGGGGTCTGGAAACACCATATATTTT CASSVQGSGNTIYF
TRBJ2-7 TRBV6-5 NA NA TGTGCCAGCAGTTATGGTGTGGGCTGGGGCTACGGGCAGTACTTC CASSYGVGWGYGQYF
TRBJ2-3 TRBV5-1 NA NA TGCGCCAGCAGCGTGAATGTACAAAGCACAGATACGCAGTATTTT CASSVNVQSTDTQYF
TRBJ2-2 TRBV13 NA NA TGTGCCAGCGCCGGGACTGGACCCACCGGGGAGCTGTTTTTT CASAGTGPTGELFF
TRBJ1-1 TRBV7-9 NA TRBD1 TGTGCCAGCAGCCCGACGGGGACAGGGGGGAGTGATCCCCACACTGAAGCTTTCTTT CASSPTGTGGSDPHTEAFF
TRBJ2-4 TRBV6-1 NA TRBD1 TGTGCCAGCAGTAGCGACAGGGGTGGCATTCAGTACTTC CASSSDRGGIQYF
TRBJ1-2 TRBV12-5 NA TRBD1 TGTGCTAGTGGTTTAGGACAGGGGGCAGGGTACACCTTC CASGLGQGAGYTF
TRBJ1-1 TRBV5-1 NA NA TGCGCCAGCAGCTGGGGGGGGGCACAGGCTGAAGCTTTCTTT CASSWGGAQAEAFF
TRBJ2-1 TRBV25-1 once TRBD1 TGTGCCAGCAGCCCCCGAGGGGGCGGTCGTTACAATGAGCAGTTCTTC CASSPRGGGRYNEQFF
TRBJ2-3 TRBV12-5 NA TRBD1 TGTGCTAGTGGGTCGCCGGGACAGGGGGTTTACACAGATACGCAGTATTTT CASGSPGQGVYTDTQYF
TRBJ2-3 TRBV6-1 NA TRBD2 TGTGCCAGCAGTGCGACGACTAGCGGGGGGGCATACGATACGCAGTATTTT CASSATTSGGAYDTQYF
TRBJ1-2 TRBV6-5 NA NA TGTGCCAGCAGTTACTCTGGGGCGACATATGGCTACACCTTC CASSYSGATYGYTF
TRBJ2-7 TRBV6-7 NA TRBD1 TGTGCCAGCAGTTCGACCGCGACAGGGGCCTACGAGCAGTACTTC CASSSTATGAYEQYF
TRBJ2-1 TRBV5-1 NA TRBD1 TGCGCCAGTTCGGACAGGAGCTCCTACAATGAGCAGTTCTTC CASSDRSSYNEQFF
TRBJ2-2 TRBV7-8 once TRBD1 TGTGCCAGCGCTGACAGGGTTACCGGGGAGCTGTTTTTT CASADRVTGELFF
TRBJ1-1 TRBV5-1 NA NA TGCGCCAGCAGCTTGCCAGGGGAGAACACTGAAGCTTTCTTT CASSLPGENTEAFF
TRBJ2-5 TRBV11-2 NA TRBD1 TGTGCCAGCAGCTTTGGGGACAGCGATCAAGAGACCCAGTACTTC CASSFGDSDQETQYF
TRBJ2-3 TRBV9 once TRBD1 TGTGCCAGCAGCGTAGGTCCGGGCACAGGGGCGACGACAGATACGCAGTATTTT CASSVGPGTGATTDTQYF
TRBJ2-3 TRBV7-9 NA NA TGTGCCAGCGGAAGGGGAACGGTTTCTAGCACAGATACGCAGTATTTT CASGRGTVSSTDTQYF
TRBJ2-3 TRBV4-1 NA TRBD2 TGCGCCAGCAGCCAATCCATTGTACTAGCGGGGGGGGGAGATACGCAGTATTTT CASSQSIVLAGGGDTQYF
TRBJ2-7 TRBV7-6 NA NA TGTGCCAGCAGCTCAGCGACAGTTTCAAGCTACGAGCAGTACTTC CASSSATVSSYEQYF
TRBJ1-6 TRBV6-4 NA NA TGTGCCAGCACACCCAGGGTCGGTTCACCCCTCCACTTT CASTPRVGSPLHF
TRBJ2-5 TRBV7-2 NA TRBD1 TGTGCCAGCAGCCGGACAGGGGGTTACCTACAAGAGACCCAGTACTTC CASSRTGGYLQETQYF
TRBJ1-1 TRBV18 NA TRBD1 TGTGCCAGCTCCATAGAGGACAGGGCGAACACTGAAGCTTTCTTT CASSIEDRANTEAFF